This entry describes one TCR beta chain. Time point noted: peripheral blood 6 weeks after treatment start. Germline CDR1 and CDR2: SGHTA and FQGNSA. The CDR3 sequence is 15 residues long. Trimming removed 1 base at V and 2 bases at J, with 11 bases between. The source of the sample is a study of PD-L1 blockade in urothelial cancer. Study-level information: Patients' atezolizumab regimen, 1,200 mg intravenously every 3 weeks, began in the mid-2010s. At 3 weeks (second dose) and 6 weeks after starting treatment, blood was analyzed. A median of roughly 150,000 T cells was found in the blood samples.

Clones were read by immunoSEQ multiplex PCR, and TCRdb kept only the in-frame ones, dropping some. The sample includes 45,000 to 55,000 clones, more than 75% of them seen just once. The chain joins TRBV7-2 to TRBJ2-5; tentative D call: TRBD1 (5 bases). The TCR sequence derives from a man aged 55 to 70 with urothelial cancer. This specimen was PBMCs, taken around atezolizumab (anti-PD-L1) treatment. The CDR3 DNA sequence: TGTGCCAGCAGCTTAGAGGTGGGGCGGCAAGAGACCCAGTACTTC. Encoded protein: CASSLEVGRQETQYF.